This T cell receptor (beta chain) appears in the sequencing data of a study of early T cells in non-severe SARS-CoV-2 infection. MiXCR was run by TCRdb on the 5' RACE reads, yielding one entry per CDR3 protein. Of fewer than 110,000 distinct CDR3 sequences listed, 11% are singletons. A few counts support this clonotype. V gave up 1 base and J gave up 5 bases, with 13 bases separating them. This CDR3 spans 14 amino acids. CDR1 and CDR2 from the germline V gene are SGHKS and YYEKEE (reference sequence). The chain has TRBV5-5 and TRBJ2-7, with D uncertain. This TCR was sampled from an adult who was a healthcare worker with PCR-confirmed SARS-CoV-2 infection or an uninfected control (not recorded which). The sequenced material came from whole blood. The CDR3 nucleotides read TGTGCCAGCAGCTTGTCCCAGGCGGTCCACGAGCAGTACTTC. It yields the protein CASSLSQAVHEQYF.